These 18 T cell receptor beta chains came from one sample sequenced in a study of human T cells and chemical hapten exposure. TCRdb called the RACE reads again in MiXCR, with one record for every CDR3 protein. The data hold more than 300,000 distinct CDR3 sequences, with around 5.5% observed a single time. Time point here: pre-sensitization, week 0. Indicated treatment: therapeutic diphenylcyclopropenone sensitization with weekly scalp DPC. This material consisted of whole blood, taken in connection with sensitization to the hapten diphenylcyclopropenone (DPC). The receptor source for this set is a woman aged 45 to 65 with alopecia areata. Some clones in this sample may be carry-over from other donors' samples.

This clonotype was seen many times. The CDR3 here is CASSQDRTSFDEQFF. CDR3 DNA sequence: TGCGCCAGCAGCCAAGATAGGACTAGCTTCGATGAGCAGTTCTTC. The chain is built from TRBV4-3 and TRBJ2-1, with TRBD2 matching over 8 bases. The CDR3 has 15 amino acids. The V and J ends lost 0 bases and 8 bases, in that order; junction bases with no gene match: 6. The V gene's germline CDR1 is LGHNA and CDR2 YSLEER.

This clonotype came up a few times. This chain joins TRBV29-1 and TRBJ1-2; 8 bases map to TRBD1. The CDR3 extends over 12 amino acids. Germline CDR1 reads SQVTM; CDR2 reads ANQGSEA. Unmatched junction bases numbered 8, after V lost 6 bases and J lost 8 bases. CDR3 sequence: CSVTDRDGGYTF. The CDR3 DNA reads TGCAGCGTCACGGACAGGGATGGAGGCTACACCTTC.

In regard to this clonotype: This may come from a read error, since a much larger clone is one base off. It is likely a read error, because the conserved phenylalanine at the end of the CDR3 is missing. This chain uses TRBV2 with TRBJ2-7; possible D gene TRBD2, 6 bases. The germline V gene has CDR1 SNHLY and CDR2 FYNNEI. This CDR3 has 14 residues. V was pared by 6 bases and J by 5 bases, with 17 bases between. CDR3 nucleotides: TGTGCCAGCAGAAGAGAACTAGCAGGACACGAGCAGTACTTA. The encoded protein is CASRRELAGHEQYL.

This clonotype was picked up many times. The genes are TRBV12-3 or TRBV12-4 and TRBJ2-2, with 8 bases fitting TRBD1. The CDR3 spans 16 residues. V lost 1 base, J lost 7 bases, and 8 bases stayed unmatched. CDR3 residues: CASSLGQGAEVGELFF. The DNA for the CDR3 is TGTGCCAGCAGTTTAGGGCAGGGGGCTGAGGTCGGGGAGCTGTTTTTT.

The V call is TRBV12-3 or TRBV12-4, the J call TRBJ2-7, with 8 bases aligning to TRBD1. The CDR3 spans 15 residues. V dropped 4 bases and J dropped 4; count of bases not matched to a gene: 9. The CDR3, as DNA: TGTGCCAGCAGTTCTAAAGGGACAGGCCGGTACGAGCAGTACTTC. This gives the protein CASSSKGTGRYEQYF.

There are many counts of this clonotype. The V call is TRBV30, the J call TRBJ2-3; D may be TRBD1 (5 bases). V lost 1 base to trimming and J lost 2 bases, with 13 bases between them. The V gene's germline CDR1 is GTSNPN and CDR2 SVGIG (reference sequence). The CDR3 consists of 15 residues. The CDR3, as DNA: TGTGCCTGGAGTGGGGGCGAGTCTAACACAGATACGCAGTATTTT. It codes for CAWSGGESNTDTQYF.

This clonotype was seen a handful of times. The V gene is TRBV7-9, the J gene TRBJ2-5; 10 nucleotides match TRBD1. The CDR3 totals 16 residues. The V and J ends lost 5 bases and 5 bases, in that order; junction bases with no gene match: 11. The V gene's germline CDR1 is SEHNR and CDR2 FQNEAQ (reference sequence). The CDR3 nucleotides read TGTGCCAGCAGCCATACGACAGGGGGCGAGAGCGAGACCCAGTACTTC. Amino acids: CASSHTTGGESETQYF.

There are many counts of this clonotype. CDR3 bases: TGTGCCAGCAGTTACAGCGGGAGTGGTAATGAGCAGTTCTTC. This encodes CASSYSGSGNEQFF. The genes are TRBV6-6 and TRBJ2-1; 8 positions agree with TRBD2. Germline V gene data show CDR1 as MNHNY and CDR2 as SVGAGI (reference sequence). The V segment lost 2 bases and the J segment 7 bases; nucleotides outside the gene matches: 4. The CDR3 covers 14 residues.

This clonotype turned up a few times. V is TRBV28 and J is TRBJ2-5; 11 bases match TRBD1. V dropped 4 bases and J dropped 0; count of bases not matched to a gene: 4. CDR3 length: 16 amino acids. Germline CDR1 MDHEN, CDR2 SYDVKM. CDR3 residues: CASSSRDRGYQETQYF. The CDR3 nucleotides are TGTGCCAGCAGTTCCCGGGACAGGGGGTACCAAGAGACCCAGTACTTC.

This clonotype was counted many times. This chain joins TRBV4-2 and TRBJ2-2, with 8 bases identical to TRBD2. The V and J ends lost 3 bases and 3 bases, in that order; junction bases with no gene match: 9. Germline V lookup: CDR1 LGHNA, CDR2 YNFKEQ. The CDR3 runs 17 residues. Here the CDR3 reads CASSQMAAGGDTGELFF. The CDR3 DNA reads as TGTGCCAGCAGCCAGATGGCGGCGGGAGGAGACACCGGGGAGCTGTTTTTT.

This clonotype came up many times. The rearrangement uses TRBV7-9 and TRBJ2-1, with a tentative D call TRBD1 (8 bases). The CDR3 runs to 14 residues. Trimming removed 5 bases from V and 8 bases from J, with 16 bases in between. Germline CDR1 reads SEHNR; CDR2 reads FQNEAQ (reference sequence). CDR3 protein: CASSHHRGRDEQFF. Here the CDR3 DNA reads TGTGCCAGCAGCCACCACAGGGGGAGGGATGAGCAGTTCTTC. Full variable domain (remainder filled in from reference TRBV7-9 and TRBJ2-1): DTGVSQNPRHKITKRGQNVTFRCDPISEHNRLYWYRQTLGQGPEFLTYFQNEAQLEKSRLLSDRFSAERPKGSFSTLEIQRTEQGDSAMYLCASSHHRGRDEQFFGPGTRLTVL.

This clonotype was detected many times. The rearrangement uses TRBV20-1 and TRBJ1-1; no clear D gene. This CDR3 has 11 amino acids. CDR1 is DFQATT and CDR2 is SNEGSKA in the germline V gene (reference sequence). CDR3 loop: CIPFMVTEAFF. The CDR3 DNA is TGCATCCCCTTCATGGTCACTGAAGCTTTCTTT.

This clonotype has only a few counts. The chain employs TRBV7-2 and TRBJ2-1; TRBD1 matches 10 bases. Trimming cost V 5 bases and J 2 bases; bases outside gene matches: 18. From germline, CDR1 is SGHTA and CDR2 FQGNSA. There are 20 residues in the CDR3. The CDR3 nucleotides read TGTGCCAGCAGCGCCGTGACAGGGGGCATGGGGGTAAACCCCTACAATGAGCAGTTCTTC. Its protein product is CASSAVTGGMGVNPYNEQFF. Supplemented by reference TRBV7-2 and TRBJ2-1, the full variable domain reads GAGVSQSPSNKVTEKGKDVELRCDPISGHTALYWYRQSLGQGLEFLIYFQGNSAPDKSGLPSDRFSAERTGGSVSTLTIQRTQQEDSAVYLCASSAVTGGMGVNPYNEQFFGPGTRLTVL.

V usage is TRBV29-1 and J usage is TRBJ1-3; no clear D gene. The V end lost 2 bases, the J end lost 0 bases, and 11 bases lay between the germline ends. CDR3 size: 15 residues. Germline V gene lookup returns CDR1 SQVTM and CDR2 ANQGSEA. The CDR3, as DNA: TGCAGCGTTGAAATCGGGGTCCCCTCTGGAAACACCATATATTTT. The encoded protein is CSVEIGVPSGNTIYF.

This clonotype came up many times. The rearrangement links TRBV7-6 to TRBJ2-7, with TRBD2 identical over 8 bases. The CDR3 is made up of 17 amino acids. Looked up from germline, CDR1 is SGHVS and CDR2 is FNYEAQ. J was trimmed by 2 bases and V by 3 bases; bases with no gene match: 12. CDR3 loop: CASSLATGTSVPYEQYF. CDR3 nucleotide sequence: TGTGCCAGCAGCTTGGCTACCGGGACTAGTGTGCCCTACGAGCAGTACTTC.

Many counts were recorded for this clonotype. The chain employs TRBV4-3 and TRBJ2-5; TRBD1 might be the D (6 bases). In germline, CDR1 is LGHNA, CDR2 YSLEER. V lost 0 bases, J lost 2 bases, and 10 bases lay in between. The CDR3 sequence is 15 residues long. CDR3 DNA sequence: TGCGCCAGCAGCCAAGATGTCAGGGGTCAAGAGACCCAGTACTTC. Its protein is CASSQDVRGQETQYF.

The chain links TRBV5-4 to TRBJ1-2; D is undetermined. The CDR3 covers 16 residues. With 7 bases removed from V and 3 bases from J, the gap between germline ends came to 22 bases. Germline loops: CDR1 SGHNT, CDR2 YYREEE (reference sequence). The DNA for the CDR3 is TGTGCCAGCCAACCTGGGGTGCAGCCTCAGGACTATGGCTACACCTTC. It specifies CASQPGVQPQDYGYTF.

This clonotype came up a few times. The rearrangement links TRBV2 to TRBJ1-1; D is undetermined. The length of the CDR3 is 13 residues. V lost 4 bases to trimming and J lost 1 base, with 7 bases between them. The germline V gene has CDR1 SNHLY and CDR2 FYNNEI. CDR3 DNA sequence: TGTGCCAGCAGTGGGGAGCAGAACACTGAAGCTTTCTTT. Its protein is CASSGEQNTEAFF. Filled out from reference TRBV2 and TRBJ1-1, the complete variable domain reads EPEVTQTPSHQVTQMGQEVILRCVPISNHLYFYWYRQILGQKVEFLVSFYNNEISEKSEIFDDQFSVERPDGSNFTLKIRSTKLEDSAMYFCASSGEQNTEAFFGQGTRLTVV.